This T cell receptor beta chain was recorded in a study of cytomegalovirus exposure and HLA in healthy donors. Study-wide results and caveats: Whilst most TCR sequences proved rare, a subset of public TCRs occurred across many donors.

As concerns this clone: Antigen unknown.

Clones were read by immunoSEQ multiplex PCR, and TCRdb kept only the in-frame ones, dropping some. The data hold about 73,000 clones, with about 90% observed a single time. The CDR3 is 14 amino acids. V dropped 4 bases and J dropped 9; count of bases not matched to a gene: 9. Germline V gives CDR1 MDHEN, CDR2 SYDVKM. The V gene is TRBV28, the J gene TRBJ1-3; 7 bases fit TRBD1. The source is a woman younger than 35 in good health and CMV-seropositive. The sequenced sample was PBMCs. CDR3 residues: CASSSPDRITTIYF. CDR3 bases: TGTGCCAGCAGTTCCCCGGACAGGATCACCACCATATATTTT. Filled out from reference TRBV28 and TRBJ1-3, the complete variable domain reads DVKVTQSSRYLVKRTGEKVFLECVQDMDHENMFWYRQDPGLGLRLIYFSYDVKMKEKGDIPEGYSVSREKKERFSLILESASTNQTSMYLCASSSPDRITTIYFGEGSWLTVV.